This T cell receptor (beta chain) was obtained from a study of T cell repertoires in aging, cancer and after chemotherapy. At the level of the study: The whole study produced a dataset of roughly 8.6 million TCR reads. Findings and caveats of the study: Compared with age-matched healthy donors, untreated hematological or solid cancer patients showed higher blood TCR clonality. In cancer patients, declining TCR diversity with age involved lost richness and lost evenness.

TRB rearrangements spanning V, D and J were amplified using mixed TRB-A/B primers. One entry per CDR3 protein, called by TCRdb with MiXCR from the multiplex PCR reads. The profile covers several hundred distinct CDR3 sequences, with 20% to 25% appearing a single time and around 50% taken by the ten largest. This clonotype ranks as medium-sized. Antigen unknown. The CDR3 length is 14 residues. V was clipped by 6 bases and J by 1 base; unmatched bases: 4. Peripheral blood genomic DNA, not sorted cells or RNA, was the template. The chain couples TRBV12-3 or TRBV12-4 to TRBJ1-1; 8 nucleotides agree with TRBD1. The sequencing input was blood. The sequence was obtained from a human donor with a solid tumor. The CDR3: CASSSGQGNTEAFF. CDR3 nucleotides: TGTGCCAGCAGCAGTGGACAGGGGAACACTGAAGCTTTCTTT.